The 17 T cell receptor beta chains below come from one sample, sequenced in a study of cytomegalovirus exposure and HLA in healthy donors. The PCR employed 60 Vbeta primers together with 13 Jbeta primers. Generated by immunoSEQ multiplex PCR, the TCRdb table keeps only in-frame clones and is missing some. The sample has some 120,000 clones; roughly 79% are singletons. The sample comprised PBMCs. The source is a woman aged 18-29 years in good health and CMV-seronegative.

This clone has a handful of counts. The chain links TRBV6-1 to TRBJ2-3; TRBD1 might be the D (6 bases). The V and J ends lost 6 bases and 2 bases respectively, with 12 bases between them. Germline V CDR1 and CDR2: MNHNS, SASEGT. The CDR3 loop spans 14 amino acids. The CDR3 sequence: CASSPGHLTDTQYF. The CDR3 coding sequence is TGTGCCAGCAGCCCGGGACATCTCACAGATACGCAGTATTTT.

The V gene is TRBV6-1, the J gene TRBJ2-3; TRBD1 matches 7 bases. The CDR3 totals 16 residues. Trimming cost V 6 bases and J 3 bases; bases outside gene matches: 12. Germline assignment: CDR1 MNHNS and CDR2 SASEGT. This CDR3 reads CASRESTGTETDTQYF. The DNA of the CDR3 is TGTGCCAGCAGAGAAAGCACCGGGACAGAGACAGATACGCAGTATTTT.

J is TRBJ2-7 and V is TRBV27, with D perhaps TRBD1 (7 bases). Trimming took 3 bases from V and 4 from J, leaving 13 bases between them. CDR3 length: 14 amino acids. Germline V CDR1 and CDR2: MNHEY, SMNVEV (reference sequence). The CDR3 is CASSFGGGAYEQYF. CDR3 bases: TGTGCCAGCAGTTTTGGAGGGGGCGCGTACGAGCAGTACTTC.

This clone has just a few counts. Other DNA variants within this sample encode the same CDR3. The V gene is TRBV6-1, the J gene TRBJ2-5; D is perhaps TRBD1 (7 bases). V was clipped by 3 bases and J by 2 bases, with 13 bases between them. The CDR3 runs to 15 residues. Germline values: CDR1 MNHNS, CDR2 SASEGT. The CDR3 loop is CASSELAGGQETQYF. CDR3 nucleotides: TGTGCCAGCAGTGAGTTGGCAGGGGGGCAAGAGACCCAGTACTTC.

The V gene is TRBV4-2, the J gene TRBJ1-2, with D possibly TRBD1 on 6 matching bases. Looked up from germline, CDR1 is LGHNA and CDR2 is YNFKEQ. This CDR3 is 16 amino acids long. The V gene lost 2 bases and the J gene lost 2 bases, with 15 bases spanning the gap. The CDR3 DNA follows: TGTGCCAGCAGCCAAACAGGGATGGAGTGGAACTATGGCTACACCTTC. This sequence encodes CASSQTGMEWNYGYTF.

This chain's CDR3 is CASSDPTPPGQGALIYGYTF. The CDR3 DNA reads as TGTGCCAGCAGCGACCCGACTCCCCCGGGACAGGGGGCCCTCATTTATGGCTACACCTTC. This sequence joins TRBV12-1 and TRBJ1-2; the DNA was not compared with TRBD1, the D call given in the table. TRBV12-1 is reported as a pseudogene. The CDR3 runs 20 residues.

This chain joins TRBV28 and TRBJ2-7; tentative D call: TRBD1 (6 bases). This CDR3 contains 16 residues. Germline lookup yields CDR1 MDHEN and CDR2 SYDVKM. V was trimmed by 5 bases and J by 1 base, leaving 18 bases between them. The CDR3 spells CASSPTPGVGSYEQYF. CDR3 coding DNA: TGTGCCAGCAGTCCCACTCCAGGGGTTGGGTCCTACGAGCAGTACTTC.

This clone came up a few times. This chain joins TRBV5-1 and TRBJ2-5, with 10 bases identical to TRBD2. V shed 0 bases and J 5 bases; nucleotides not matched to a gene: 4. CDR3 length equals 15 residues. Looked up from germline, CDR1 is SGHRS and CDR2 is YFSETQ. CDR3 amino acids: CASSLAVAGGETQYF. The CDR3 nucleotides read TGCGCCAGCAGCTTGGCGGTAGCGGGGGGTGAGACCCAGTACTTC.

The V call is TRBV7-2, the J call TRBJ2-2; 8 nucleotides line up with TRBD1. The V and J ends lost 5 bases and 0 bases, in that order; junction bases with no gene match: 11. The CDR3 contains 18 residues. Germline V lookup: CDR1 SGHTA, CDR2 FQGNSA. CDR3 loop: CASSRQGAYSANTGELFF. The CDR3 nucleotides are TGTGCCAGCAGCCGGCAGGGGGCCTATTCCGCGAACACCGGGGAGCTGTTTTTT.

This chain uses TRBV2 with TRBJ2-3; D gene uncertain. Germline CDR1 SNHLY, CDR2 FYNNEI. The CDR3 sequence is 12 residues long. Trimming removed 11 bases at V and 1 base at J, with 10 bases between. CDR3 protein: CAGGVGTDTQYF. The CDR3 region has the DNA TGTGCCGGCGGCGTGGGCACAGATACGCAGTATTTT.

The chain links TRBV5-6 to TRBJ2-2, with 11 bases identical to TRBD1. CDR1 SGHDT and CDR2 YYEEEE come from the germline V gene. V lost 4 bases to trimming and J lost 5 bases; unmatched junction nucleotides: 10. CDR3 length: 17 residues. This chain's CDR3 is CASSPGTGGYRTGELFF. Written as DNA, the CDR3 is TGTGCCAGCAGCCCCGGGACAGGGGGATATCGGACCGGGGAGCTGTTTTTT.

This clone appeared a few times. The CDR3 reads CASSLGTANEAFF. The CDR3 nucleotides read TGCGCCAGCAGCTTGGGGACAGCTAATGAAGCTTTCTTT. The gene calls are TRBV5-1 and TRBJ1-1; a weak D match, TRBD1 (6 bases). V dropped 0 bases and J dropped 7 bases, with 10 bases sitting between them. The CDR3 covers 13 residues. The V gene's germline CDR1 is SGHRS and CDR2 YFSETQ.

V and J are TRBV27 and TRBJ2-7, with 12 bases matching TRBD2. Germline trimming cut 6 bases from V and 2 bases from J; bases unmatched to any gene: 14. CDR1 and CDR2 (germline): MNHEY, SMNVEV (reference sequence). The CDR3 length is 18 residues. The CDR3 is CASRNWGLAGFVAYEQYF. CDR3 in DNA: TGTGCCAGCAGGAACTGGGGACTAGCGGGTTTCGTAGCCTACGAGCAGTACTTC.

The chain has TRBV27 and TRBJ1-4; unclear D gene. This CDR3 spans 15 amino acids. Germline V gene sequence: CDR1 MNHEY, CDR2 SMNVEV (reference sequence). V gave up 8 bases and J gave up 6 bases, with 19 bases separating them. The CDR3 DNA reads as TGTGCCAGCCGTCACCTAAGGAGGGAGGATGAAAAACTGTTTTTT. Its protein is CASRHLRREDEKLFF.

V usage is TRBV5-1 and J usage is TRBJ1-6; D may be TRBD1 (5 bases). The ends were cut back, 4 bases at V and 2 bases at J, with 10 bases in the middle. The CDR3 is 15 amino acids. Germline CDR1 is SGHRS and CDR2 is YFSETQ. The CDR3 bases are TGCGCCAGCAGCGTGGAGGGGCCCTATAATTCACCCCTCCACTTT. Its translation is CASSVEGPYNSPLHF. The variable domain in full, completed from reference TRBV5-1 and TRBJ1-6, reads KAGVTQTPRYLIKTRGQQVTLSCSPISGHRSVSWYQQTPGQGLQFLFEYFSETQRNKGNFPGRFSGRQFSNSRSEMNVSTLELGDSALYLCASSVEGPYNSPLHFGNGTRLTVT.

The chain links TRBV7-9 to TRBJ2-7; D gene unclear. Between the trimmed V and J ends, which lost 7 bases and 2 bases, there was a span of 18 bases. The CDR3 runs to 15 residues. Germline assignment: CDR1 SEHNR and CDR2 FQNEAQ (reference sequence). In nucleotides, the CDR3 is TGTGCCAGCACTAACCCGTCCGTCGCGACCTACGAGCAGTACTTC. The encoded protein is CASTNPSVATYEQYF.

The CDR3 protein is CASSVEAGGYDTQYF. In DNA form, the CDR3 reads TGTGCCAGCAGCGTAGAAGCGGGGGGATACGATACGCAGTATTTT. This chain connects TRBV9 to TRBJ2-3; 9 nucleotides align to TRBD2. The CDR3 consists of 15 residues. V lost 0 bases and J lost 6; bases outside the gene matches: 5. Germline loops: CDR1 SGDLS, CDR2 YYNGEE.